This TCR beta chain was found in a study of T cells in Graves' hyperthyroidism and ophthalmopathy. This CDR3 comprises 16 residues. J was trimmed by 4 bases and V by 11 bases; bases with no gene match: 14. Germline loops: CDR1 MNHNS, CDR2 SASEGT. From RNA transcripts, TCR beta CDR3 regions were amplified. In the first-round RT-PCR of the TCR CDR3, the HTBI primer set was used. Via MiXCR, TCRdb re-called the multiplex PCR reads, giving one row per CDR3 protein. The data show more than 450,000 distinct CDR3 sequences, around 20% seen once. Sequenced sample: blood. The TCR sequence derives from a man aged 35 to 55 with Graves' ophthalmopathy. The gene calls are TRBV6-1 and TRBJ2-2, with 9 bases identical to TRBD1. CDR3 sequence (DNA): TGTGCCCTGGATCTTCGGGACAGGGAGGTCACCGGGGAGCTGTTTTTT. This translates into CALDLRDREVTGELFF.